What follows are 2 T cell receptor beta chains derived from one specimen sequenced in a study of T cells in Graves' hyperthyroidism and ophthalmopathy. Amplification yielded TCR beta CDR3 regions, with RNA transcripts as the source. Initially, a first-round RT-PCR of the TCR CDR3 employed the HTBI primer set. TCRdb itself ran the multiplex PCR reads through MiXCR, one entry per CDR3 protein. Of about 580,000 distinct CDR3 sequences listed, 46% are singletons. The sequenced sample consisted of peripheral blood or thyroid tissue (not recorded which). These receptor sequences come from a woman aged 18-29 years with Graves' hyperthyroidism.

This clonotype has ten or more counts. The chain has TRBV4-3 and TRBJ2-5; 8 bases match TRBD2. CDR3 length: 17 residues. CDR1 LGHNA and CDR2 YSLEER come from the germline V gene. Germline trimming cut 0 bases from V and 4 bases from J; bases unmatched to any gene: 10. The CDR3 is CASSQDLPGGPGETQYF. As DNA, the CDR3 is TGCGCCAGCAGCCAAGATTTACCGGGAGGGCCGGGAGAGACCCAGTACTTC.

The chain links TRBV4-2 to TRBJ2-1; D is unclear. The CDR3 has 12 amino acids. Trimming removed 1 base from V and 16 bases from J, with 14 bases in between. CDR1 and CDR2 from the germline V gene are LGHNA and YNFKEQ. In nucleotides, the CDR3 is TGTGCCAGCAGCCAAGTTTCTACGGTCCCATTCTTC. Translating gives CASSQVSTVPFF.